Listed here are 22 T cell receptor beta chains from one sample, sequenced in a study of breast tumors, draining lymph nodes, adjacent tissues. Axillary draining lymph nodes of breast cancer patients supplied the node samples. Each CDR3 protein is one row after TCRdb ran MiXCR on the multiplex PCR reads. This sample has about 130,000 distinct CDR3 sequences; over 20% occur once, and the top ten carry around 2.2%. The specimen sequenced was axillary lymph node tissue. The receptors here all came from a female donor with breast cancer. Some clones in this sample may be carry-over from other donors' samples.

Notes on this clonotype: A much larger clone differs by one base, so this may be a read error. The chain couples TRBV15 to TRBJ2-2; possibly TRBD1 or TRBD2 for D (5 bases each). The CDR3 is 16 amino acids. In germline, CDR1 is LNHNV, CDR2 YYDKDF (reference sequence). The CDR3 sequence: CATGRERGVVTGELFF. The CDR3 region has the DNA TGTGCCACCGGCAGAGAAAGGGGAGTGGTCACCGGGGAGCTGTTTTTT.

Comment on this clonotype: A much bigger clone sits one base away, suggesting this may be a read error. The chain links TRBV3-1 to TRBJ2-7; possible D gene TRBD2, 7 bases. This CDR3 is built from 13 residues. CDR1 is LGHDT and CDR2 is YNNKEL in the germline V gene (reference sequence). V was clipped by 1 base and J by 12 bases, with 16 bases between them. The CDR3, as DNA: TGTGCCAGCAGCCAAGGTGGGGGGGCGCGGCGGTACTTC. The encoded protein is CASSQGGGARRYF.

This clonotype was seen many times. This chain joins TRBV5-1 and TRBJ2-3; D gene unclear. This CDR3 contains 12 residues. V dropped 2 bases and J dropped 6 bases, with 7 bases sitting between them. The germline CDR1 and CDR2 sequences are SGHRS and YFSETQ. The CDR3 loop reads CASSLGGDTQYF. The CDR3 nucleotides read TGCGCCAGCAGCTTAGGTGGGGATACGCAGTATTTT.

The sample holds many counts of this clonotype. This chain connects TRBV5-1 to TRBJ2-1, with D uncertain. From germline, CDR1 is SGHRS and CDR2 YFSETQ. With 4 bases removed from V and 0 bases from J, the gap between germline ends came to 14 bases. The length of the CDR3 is 16 residues. The CDR3 here is CASSPEGRLSYNEQFF. Here the CDR3 DNA reads TGCGCCAGCAGCCCCGAAGGTAGGCTCTCCTACAATGAGCAGTTCTTC.

This clonotype was seen many times. The chain has TRBV20-1 and TRBJ2-1; D may be TRBD1 or TRBD2 (5 bases each). The CDR3 has 15 residues. Germline CDR1 and CDR2: DFQATT and SNEGSKA (reference sequence). The V and J ends lost 4 bases and 4 bases respectively, with 17 bases between them. The CDR3 loop is CSANLLEGIYNEQFF. CDR3 DNA: TGCAGTGCTAACCTACTAGAGGGGATATACAATGAGCAGTTCTTC.

The chain links TRBV28 to TRBJ1-2; D gene ambiguous. Trimming pared 10 bases from V and 3 bases from J, leaving 18 bases between. The V gene's germline CDR1 is MDHEN and CDR2 SYDVKM. This CDR3 contains 14 residues. The DNA for the CDR3 is TGTGCCACCTTATCCACCGGATCGGACTATGGCTACACCTTC. Residues: CATLSTGSDYGYTF.

The table lists this clonotype with many counts. The chain has TRBV10-2 and TRBJ1-4; the D is unclear. The V gene lost 2 bases and the J gene lost 8 bases, with 12 bases spanning the gap. The CDR3 loop spans 14 amino acids. Germline V gene data show CDR1 as WSHSY and CDR2 as SAAADI. The CDR3 sequence is CASSEPGGGEKLFF. For the CDR3, the DNA is TGCGCCAGCAGTGAGCCAGGCGGAGGAGAAAAACTGTTTTTT.

Comments on this clonotype: Possible read error: a much larger clone is one base away. The chain joins TRBV30 to TRBJ2-1; no clear D gene. Per germline, CDR1 GTSNPN and CDR2 SVGIG (reference sequence). CDR3 length: 13 amino acids. CDR3 amino acids: CAWEGNHYNEQLF. The CDR3 DNA reads as TGTGCCTGGGAAGGTAATCACTACAATGAGCAGCTCTTC. The full variable domain, completed using reference TRBV30 and TRBJ2-1, is SQTIHQWPATLVQPVGSPLSLECTVEGTSNPNLYWYRQAAGRGLQLLFYSVGIGQISSEVPQNLSASRPQDRQFILSSKKLLLSDSGFYLCAWEGNHYNEQLFGPGTRLTVL.

Only a few counts were recorded for this clonotype. The chain employs TRBV28 and TRBJ1-2; the match to TRBD1 covers 10 bases. Germline V gives CDR1 MDHEN, CDR2 SYDVKM. CDR3 length: 17 residues. J gave up 0 bases and V 5 bases, and 9 bases lay outside the gene matches. The DNA for the CDR3 is TGTGCCAGCAGTCTCCCGGGACAGGGGCCTACTAACTATGGCTACACCTTC. Encoded protein: CASSLPGQGPTNYGYTF.

This clonotype came up many times. V gene TRBV2 combines with J gene TRBJ2-3; 12 bases are a match to TRBD2. The J segment lost 3 bases and the V segment lost 8 bases, leaving 6 bases of the junction unmatched. The CDR3 loop spans 15 amino acids. Germline V gene data show CDR1 as SNHLY and CDR2 as FYNNEI. The CDR3 spells CASRGGLAGTDTQYF. DNA of the CDR3: TGTGCCAGCCGAGGGGGACTAGCGGGTACAGATACGCAGTATTTT. Complete variable domain (other parts from reference TRBV2 and TRBJ2-3): EPEVTQTPSHQVTQMGQEVILRCVPISNHLYFYWYRQILGQKVEFLVSFYNNEISEKSEIFDDQFSVERPDGSNFTLKIRSTKLEDSAMYFCASRGGLAGTDTQYFGPGTRLTVL.

This clonotype was picked up many times. The V gene is TRBV12-3 or TRBV12-4, the J gene TRBJ2-1; 8 nucleotides match TRBD2. The V segment lost 1 base and the J segment 7 bases; nucleotides outside the gene matches: 6. This CDR3 has 15 amino acids. In DNA form, the CDR3 reads TGTGCCAGCAGTTTAGACGGGAGGGGGGGGAATGAGCAGTTCTTC. Its translation is CASSLDGRGGNEQFF.

This clonotype was picked up a small number of times. The junction differs from germline at one of its ends, possibly a read error. CDR3 region: CASSLEGSGPSF. In nucleotides, the CDR3 is TGTGCCAGCAGCTTGGAGGGTAGCGGTCCGTCCTTC. The chain recombines TRBV5-4 with TRBJ2-1; D perhaps matches TRBD2 (6 bases). Germline V gene lookup returns CDR1 SGHNT and CDR2 YYREEE (reference sequence). The CDR3 extends over 12 amino acids.

At least ten counts were recorded for this clonotype. This chain links TRBV18 with TRBJ2-1, with 7 bases fitting TRBD2. Germline CDR1 reads KGHSH; CDR2 reads LQKENI. The CDR3 has 15 residues. The V segment lost 0 bases and the J segment 5 bases; nucleotides outside the gene matches: 4. The CDR3 DNA reads as TGTGCCAGCTCACCACCTAGCGGGTTGAACAATGAGCAGTTCTTC. Protein: CASSPPSGLNNEQFF.

In this sample, this clonotype turned up a few times. J is TRBJ1-2 and V is TRBV28; no reliable D call. The V gene lost 3 bases and the J gene lost 5 bases, with 10 bases spanning the gap. CDR1 and CDR2 from the germline V gene are MDHEN and SYDVKM. The CDR3 covers 13 residues. The chain's CDR3 is CASSLGFTYGYTF. As DNA, the CDR3 is TGTGCCAGCAGTTTGGGGTTCACTTATGGCTACACCTTC.

This clonotype was observed many times. The V call is TRBV14, the J call TRBJ2-1; 7 bases match TRBD2. The V gene end was trimmed by 4 bases and the J gene end by 4 bases; junction bases not matched to a gene: 4. This CDR3 comprises 14 residues. Germline-derived CDR1 and CDR2 are SGHDN and FVKESK. The CDR3 DNA reads as TGTGCCAGCAGCCCCTTGGGAGGGTACAATGAGCAGTTCTTC. It encodes CASSPLGGYNEQFF.

This clonotype has a count of ten or more. This chain connects TRBV11-3 to TRBJ2-1, with D perhaps matching TRBD1 (6 bases). The length of the CDR3 is 13 residues. The V gene lost 2 bases and the J gene lost 9 bases, with 11 bases spanning the gap. Germline V gene lookup returns CDR1 SGHNT and CDR2 YENEEA. CDR3 bases: TGTGCCAGCAGCTTAATACAGGGATCTGAGCAGTTCTTC. Protein: CASSLIQGSEQFF. The full variable domain, rest sourced from reference TRBV11-3 and TRBJ2-1, is EAGVVQSPRYKIIEKKQPVAFWCNPISGHNTLYWYLQNLGQGPELLIRYENEEAVDDSQLPKDRFSAERLKGVDSTLKIQPAELGDSAVYLCASSLIQGSEQFFGPGTRLTVL.

This clonotype was counted at least ten times. The V and J genes are TRBV10-1 and TRBJ2-7; 7 bases are shared with TRBD1. Germline V gene data show CDR1 as WNHNN and CDR2 as SYGVQD (reference sequence). The V and J ends lost 5 bases and 1 base, in that order; junction bases with no gene match: 5. The length of the CDR3 is 14 residues. The DNA of the CDR3 is TGCGCCAGCAGTCCGTGGACAGGTTCCTACGAGCAGTACTTC. It encodes CASSPWTGSYEQYF.

This clonotype was recorded at least ten times. The gene calls are TRBV11-2 and TRBJ2-2; 8 bases line up with TRBD1. The CDR3 sequence is 15 residues long. After removal of 5 bases from V and 1 base from J, the junction contained 3 bases not matched to a gene. Germline loops: CDR1 SGHAT, CDR2 FQNNGV. The CDR3 spells CASSPGQENTGELFF. The CDR3 DNA reads TGTGCCAGCAGCCCGGGACAGGAGAACACCGGGGAGCTGTTTTTT.

This clonotype was recorded only once. This clone may be a read error of a much larger clone one base away. The chain links TRBV18 to TRBJ1-5; 10 bases match TRBD1. The CDR3 extends over 15 amino acids. The V gene's germline CDR1 is KGHSH and CDR2 LQKENI. The CDR3 spells CAGSPTGTGDQPQHF. The CDR3 region has the DNA TGTGCCGGCTCGCCGACCGGGACAGGGGATCAGCCCCAGCATTTT.

Concerning this clonotype: A much more abundant neighbour one base away suggests this may be a read error. This chain links TRBV4-1 with TRBJ2-2, with 10 bases aligning to TRBD1. V shed 1 base and J 7 bases; nucleotides not matched to a gene: 6. The CDR3 extends over 16 amino acids. In germline, CDR1 is MGHRA, CDR2 YSYEKL. CDR3: CASSQGLTGGYGELFF. The CDR3 DNA follows: TGCGCCAGCAGCCAAGGATTGACAGGGGGCTACGGGGAGCTGTTTTTT.

Ten or more counts support this clonotype. The rearrangement uses TRBV5-1 and TRBJ2-2; 7 bases are a match to TRBD2. V trimming: 7 bases; J trimming: 2 bases; junction bases outside the gene matches: 5. Germline values: CDR1 SGHRS, CDR2 YFSETQ. The CDR3 contains 14 residues. Here the CDR3 reads CASGLAANTGELFF. The CDR3 DNA is TGCGCCAGCGGGCTAGCGGCAAACACCGGGGAGCTGTTTTTT.

Concerning this clonotype: A much larger clone differs from this one at a single base, so this may be a read error. The missing conserved phenylalanine or tryptophan at the end of this CDR3 makes a read error likely. The chain joins TRBV6-1 to TRBJ1-2; 9 bases are a match to TRBD1. CDR1 and CDR2 (germline): MNHNS, SASEGT. The ends lost 6 bases at V and 7 bases at J; junction bases unmatched: 3. The CDR3 covers 12 residues. The CDR3 sequence is CASRDRGRGYTL. CDR3 DNA sequence: TGTGCCAGCAGGGACAGGGGACGTGGCTACACCCTC.